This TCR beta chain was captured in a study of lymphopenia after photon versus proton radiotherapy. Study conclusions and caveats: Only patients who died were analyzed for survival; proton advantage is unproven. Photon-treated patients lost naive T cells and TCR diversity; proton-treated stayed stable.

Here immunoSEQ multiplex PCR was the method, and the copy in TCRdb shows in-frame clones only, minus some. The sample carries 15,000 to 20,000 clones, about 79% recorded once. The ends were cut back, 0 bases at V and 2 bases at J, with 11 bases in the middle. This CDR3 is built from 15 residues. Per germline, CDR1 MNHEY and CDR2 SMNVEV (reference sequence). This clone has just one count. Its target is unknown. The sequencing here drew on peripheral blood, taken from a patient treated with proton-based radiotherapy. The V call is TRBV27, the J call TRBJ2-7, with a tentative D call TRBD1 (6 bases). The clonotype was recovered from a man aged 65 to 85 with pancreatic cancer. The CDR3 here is CASSLSTGITYEQYF. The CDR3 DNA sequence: TGTGCCAGCAGTTTATCTACAGGGATAACCTACGAGCAGTACTTC.